Listed below are T cell receptor beta chains from one sample, sequenced in a study of shared clonotypes between healthy human individuals. Produced via immunoSEQ multiplex PCR; TCRdb's table is partial and in-frame only. The table includes over a million clones, around 78% detected once. Sequenced sample: memory CD4+ T cells from PBMCs. These receptors all come from a man in his late teens or twenties in good health. Some clones in this sample may be carry-over from other donors' samples. Each CDR3 is given with its conserved first and last residue. D genes are given only for firm matches. Clone size is not always given. Where it is, it says once, few, many or a class for expanded clones.

d_call: TRBD1
clone_size: few
v_call: TRBV6-5
j_call: TRBJ1-1
cdr3_aa: CASTNRGPLNTEAFF
cdr3_nt: TGTGCCAGCACTAACAGGGGACCGTTGAACACTGAAGCTTTCTTT

d_call: -
clone_size: -
v_call: TRBV6-6
j_call: TRBJ1-2
cdr3_aa: CASASGEPTWGYTF
cdr3_nt: TGTGCCTCCGCCTCGGGGGAGCCGACCTGGGGCTACACCTTC

d_call: TRBD1
clone_size: -
v_call: TRBV6-5
j_call: TRBJ2-7
cdr3_aa: CASSPGQATSYEQYF
cdr3_nt: TGTGCCAGCAGCCCCGGACAGGCGACCTCCTACGAGCAGTACTTC

d_call: TRBD2
clone_size: few
v_call: TRBV28
j_call: TRBJ2-3
cdr3_aa: CASSPGTSGRGYTDTQYF
cdr3_nt: TGTGCCAGCAGTCCGGGGACTAGCGGGAGGGGTTACACAGATACGCAGTATTTT

d_call: -
clone_size: once
v_call: TRBV27
j_call: TRBJ2-1
cdr3_aa: CASSLGLAGPNEQFF
cdr3_nt: TGTGCCAGCAGTTTAGGGCTAGCCGGCCCCAATGAGCAGTTCTTC

d_call: TRBD2
clone_size: -
v_call: TRBV28
j_call: TRBJ2-5
cdr3_aa: CASRGSGSGWETQYF
cdr3_nt: TGTGCCAGCAGGGGAAGCGGGAGCGGGTGGGAGACCCAGTACTTC

d_call: -
clone_size: few
v_call: TRBV5-1
j_call: TRBJ2-2
cdr3_aa: CASSLAGTNTGELFF
cdr3_nt: TGCGCCAGCAGCTTGGCAGGGACCAACACCGGGGAGCTGTTTTTT

d_call: TRBD1
clone_size: -
v_call: TRBV6-5
j_call: TRBJ2-7
cdr3_aa: CASSGRGYEQYF
cdr3_nt: TGTGCCAGCAGCGGCAGGGGGTACGAGCAGTACTTC

d_call: -
clone_size: -
v_call: TRBV18
j_call: TRBJ2-7
cdr3_aa: CASSHSAESSYEQYF
cdr3_nt: TGTGCCAGCTCCCATTCGGCGGAGAGCTCCTACGAGCAGTACTTC

d_call: -
clone_size: -
v_call: TRBV6-5
j_call: TRBJ2-7
cdr3_aa: CASTRGGSPYEQYF
cdr3_nt: TGTGCCAGCACAAGGGGGGGGTCGCCTTACGAGCAGTACTTC

d_call: -
clone_size: -
v_call: TRBV28
j_call: TRBJ1-1
cdr3_aa: CASPPLTGFQTSGNTEAFF
cdr3_nt: TGTGCCAGCCCCCCCCTTACAGGGTTCCAGACTTCGGGGAACACTGAAGCTTTCTTT

d_call: TRBD2
clone_size: -
v_call: TRBV5-1
j_call: TRBJ2-1
cdr3_aa: CASSLEGLPNNEQFF
cdr3_nt: TGCGCCAGCAGCTTGGAGGGACTACCTAACAATGAGCAGTTCTTC

d_call: -
clone_size: -
v_call: TRBV6-1
j_call: TRBJ2-3
cdr3_aa: CASSVNRGTDTQYF
cdr3_nt: TGTGCCAGCAGTGTAAACAGGGGCACAGATACGCAGTATTTT

d_call: TRBD1
clone_size: -
v_call: TRBV7-2
j_call: TRBJ1-4
cdr3_aa: CASSLAGTGPEKLFF
cdr3_nt: TGTGCCAGCAGCTTAGCGGGGACAGGACCAGAAAAACTGTTTTTT

d_call: -
clone_size: -
v_call: TRBV5-4
j_call: TRBJ2-4
cdr3_aa: CASSWGLIAQGPAKNIQYF
cdr3_nt: TGTGCCAGCAGCTGGGGACTTATAGCCCAGGGTCCAGCCAAAAACATTCAGTACTTC

d_call: -
clone_size: -
v_call: TRBV5-8
j_call: TRBJ1-2
cdr3_aa: CASSLVLAEDLGGYTF
cdr3_nt: TGTGCCAGCAGCTTGGTTCTAGCCGAGGACCTGGGCGGCTACACCTTC

d_call: -
clone_size: few
v_call: TRBV15
j_call: TRBJ1-2
cdr3_aa: CATSRDVWDYGYTF
cdr3_nt: TGTGCCACCAGCAGGGATGTATGGGACTATGGCTACACCTTC

d_call: -
clone_size: -
v_call: TRBV19
j_call: TRBJ1-1
cdr3_aa: CASSIQSGGTEAFF
cdr3_nt: TGTGCCAGTAGTATCCAATCCGGGGGGACTGAAGCTTTCTTT